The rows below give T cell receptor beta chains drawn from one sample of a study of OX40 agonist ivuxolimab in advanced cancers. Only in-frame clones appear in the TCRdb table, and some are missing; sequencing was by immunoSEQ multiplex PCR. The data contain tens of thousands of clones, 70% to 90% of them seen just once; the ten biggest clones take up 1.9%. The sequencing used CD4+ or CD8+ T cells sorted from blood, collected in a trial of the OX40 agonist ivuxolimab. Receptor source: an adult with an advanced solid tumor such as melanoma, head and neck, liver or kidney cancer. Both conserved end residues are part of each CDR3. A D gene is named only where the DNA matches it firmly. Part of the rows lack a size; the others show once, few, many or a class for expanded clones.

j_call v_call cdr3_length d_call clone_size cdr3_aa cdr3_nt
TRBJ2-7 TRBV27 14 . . CASSLSFWGHEQYF TGTGCCAGCAGTTTAAGTTTTTGGGGCCACGAGCAGTACTTC
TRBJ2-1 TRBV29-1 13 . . CSVEVGSYNEQFF TGCAGCGTTGAAGTGGGCTCCTACAATGAGCAGTTCTTC
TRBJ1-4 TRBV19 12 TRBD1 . CASSITGQKLFF TGTGCCAGTAGTATAACGGGACAGAAACTGTTTTTT
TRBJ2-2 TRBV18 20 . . CASSPQHELKAITGTGELFF TGTGCCAGCTCACCGCAGCACGAGCTCAAAGCCATAACAGGGACCGGGGAGCTGTTTTTT
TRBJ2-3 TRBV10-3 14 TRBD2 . CATSLAGETDTQYF TGTGCCACCTCCCTAGCGGGAGAAACAGATACGCAGTATTTT
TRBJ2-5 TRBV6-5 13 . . CASSPSGAETQYF TGTGCCAGCAGTCCCTCAGGGGCTGAGACCCAGTACTTC
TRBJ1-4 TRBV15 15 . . CATSTGSFDNEKLFF TGTGCCACCAGCACTGGGTCCTTCGATAATGAAAAACTGTTTTTT
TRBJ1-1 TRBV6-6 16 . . CASRLILGGPSSEAFF TGTGCCAGCAGATTAATATTGGGGGGGCCATCTAGTGAAGCTTTCTTT
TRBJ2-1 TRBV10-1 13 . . CASSASWDDEQFF TGCGCCAGCAGTGCCTCCTGGGATGATGAGCAGTTCTTC
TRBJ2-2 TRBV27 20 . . CASSPSVAEHRRVGTGELFF TGTGCCAGCAGTCCCTCGGTAGCGGAGCATAGACGGGTAGGCACCGGGGAGCTGTTTTTT
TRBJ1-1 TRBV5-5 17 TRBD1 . CASTLQGAGSANTEAFF TGTGCCAGCACGTTACAGGGGGCCGGTTCGGCGAACACTGAAGCTTTCTTT
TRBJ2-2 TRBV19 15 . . CASSISWSGTGELFF TGTGCCAGTAGTATAAGTTGGTCTGGCACCGGGGAGCTGTTTTTT
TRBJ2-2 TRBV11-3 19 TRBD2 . CASSFSLGAGGPNTGELFF TGTGCCAGCAGCTTCTCCTTGGGGGCGGGAGGGCCGAACACCGGGGAGCTGTTTTTT
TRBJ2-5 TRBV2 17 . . CASSEETGPKKRETQYF TGTGCCAGCAGTGAGGAGACAGGTCCGAAAAAAAGAGAGACCCAGTACTTC
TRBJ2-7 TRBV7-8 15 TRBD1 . CASSPTTGTSYEQYF TGTGCCAGCAGCCCAACGACAGGGACGAGCTACGAGCAGTACTTC
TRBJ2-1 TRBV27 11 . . CASSPGWGQFF TGTGCCAGCAGTCCCGGTTGGGGGCAGTTCTTC
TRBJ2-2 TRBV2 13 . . CASSDEGTGELFF TGTGCCAGCAGTGATGAGGGGACCGGGGAGCTGTTTTTT
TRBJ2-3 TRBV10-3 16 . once CAISGTPAGGTDTQYF TGTGCCATCAGTGGGACACCAGCGGGTGGCACAGATACGCAGTATTTT
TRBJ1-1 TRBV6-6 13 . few CASTATGNTEAFF TGTGCCAGCACCGCTACAGGGAACACTGAAGCTTTCTTT
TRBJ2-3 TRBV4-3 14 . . CASSQEGAGTTQYF TGCGCCAGCAGCCAAGAGGGGGCGGGGACTACGCAGTATTTT
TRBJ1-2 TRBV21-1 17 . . CASSKVQGGVANYGYTF TGTGCCAGCAGCAAAGTGCAGGGGGGGGTAGCTAACTATGGCTACACCTTC
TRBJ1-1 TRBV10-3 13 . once CAISRDMNTEAFF TGTGCCATCTCAAGGGATATGAACACTGAAGCTTTCTTT
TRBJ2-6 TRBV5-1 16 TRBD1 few CASSSTGGDGANVLTF TGCGCCAGCAGCTCGACAGGGGGCGATGGGGCCAACGTCCTGACTTTC
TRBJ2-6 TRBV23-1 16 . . CASSQSWACGANVLTF TGCGCCAGCAGTCAATCGTGGGCTTGTGGGGCCAACGTCCTGACTTTC
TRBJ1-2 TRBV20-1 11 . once CSARGVYGYTF TGCAGTGCTAGGGGCGTCTATGGCTACACCTTC
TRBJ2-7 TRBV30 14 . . CAWRRTLRDYEQYF TGTGCCTGGAGGAGGACACTCAGGGACTACGAGCAGTACTTC
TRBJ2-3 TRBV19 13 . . CASSPTPESTQYF TGTGCCAGTAGCCCAACCCCGGAGAGTACGCAGTATTTT
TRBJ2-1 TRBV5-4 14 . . CASIGTNRDDEQFF TGTGCCAGCATCGGGACCAATCGGGACGATGAGCAGTTCTTC
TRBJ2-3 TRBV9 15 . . CASSVATVHTDTQYF TGTGCCAGCAGCGTAGCTACTGTCCACACAGATACGCAGTATTTT
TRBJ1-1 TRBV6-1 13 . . CASSKTGNTEAFF TGTGCCAGCAGTAAGACAGGGAACACTGAAGCTTTCTTT
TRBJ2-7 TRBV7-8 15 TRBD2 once CASSFGLAGSYEQYF TGTGCCAGCAGCTTCGGACTAGCGGGCTCTTACGAGCAGTACTTC
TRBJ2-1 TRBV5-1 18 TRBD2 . CASSSLGLAGSSYNEQFF TGCGCCAGCAGCTCCTTAGGACTAGCGGGCAGCTCCTACAATGAGCAGTTCTTC
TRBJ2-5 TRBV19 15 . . CASSTWGGPGETQYF TGTGCCAGTAGTACCTGGGGGGGGCCCGGGGAGACCCAGTACTTC
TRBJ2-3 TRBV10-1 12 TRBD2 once CASSGRGDTQYF TGCGCCAGCAGCGGGAGGGGAGATACGCAGTATTTT
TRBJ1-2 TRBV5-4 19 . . CASSPHPADMGRANYGYTF TGTGCCAGCAGCCCCCACCCGGCAGATATGGGTCGGGCTAACTATGGCTACACCTTC
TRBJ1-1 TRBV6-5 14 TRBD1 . CASSYSRQGLGAFF TGTGCCAGCAGTTACTCGAGACAGGGGCTGGGAGCTTTCTTT
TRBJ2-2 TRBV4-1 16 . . CASSRGGTANTGELFF TGCGCCAGCAGCCGCGGTGGGACGGCGAACACCGGGGAGCTGTTTTTT
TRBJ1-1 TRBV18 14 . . CASSHEGVSGGAFF TGTGCCAGCTCCCACGAGGGGGTGTCGGGGGGAGCTTTCTTT
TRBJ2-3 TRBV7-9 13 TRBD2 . CASRASGADTQYF TGTGCCAGCCGGGCTAGCGGAGCAGATACGCAGTATTTT
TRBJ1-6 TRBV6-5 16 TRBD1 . CASSYYGDSNNSPLHF TGTGCCAGCAGTTACTACGGGGACAGCAATAATTCACCCCTCCACTTT
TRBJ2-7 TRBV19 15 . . CATSVSRDGSYEQYF TGTGCCACCTCCGTTTCCCGGGACGGCTCCTACGAGCAGTACTTC
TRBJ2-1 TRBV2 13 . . CASAYTRYNEQFF TGTGCCAGCGCGTACACCCGCTACAATGAGCAGTTCTTC
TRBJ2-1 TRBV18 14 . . CASSLRDAYNEQFF TGTGCCAGCTCACTACGAGACGCCTACAATGAGCAGTTCTTC
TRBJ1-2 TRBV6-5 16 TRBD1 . CASSYLDGTGNYGYTF TGTGCCAGCAGTTACCTTGACGGGACAGGAAACTATGGCTACACCTTC
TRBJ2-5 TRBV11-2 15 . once CASSLDWGQQETQYF TGTGCCAGCAGCTTAGATTGGGGACAACAAGAGACCCAGTACTTC
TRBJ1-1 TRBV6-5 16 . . CASSYSMGASMTEAFF TGTGCCAGCAGTTACTCGATGGGGGCTTCTATGACTGAAGCTTTCTTT
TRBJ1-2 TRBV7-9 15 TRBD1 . CASSLAVGRGHGYTF TGTGCCAGCAGCTTAGCGGTTGGCAGGGGGCATGGCTACACCTTC
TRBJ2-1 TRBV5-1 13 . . CASSLDDNNEQFF TGCGCCAGCAGCCTCGACGACAACAATGAGCAGTTCTTC
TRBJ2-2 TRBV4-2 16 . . CASSQARTANTGELFF TGTGCCAGCAGCCAAGCAAGAACAGCTAACACCGGGGAGCTGTTTTTT
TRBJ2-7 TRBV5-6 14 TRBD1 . CASSLRDRAREQYF TGTGCCAGCAGCTTGCGGGACAGGGCGAGAGAGCAGTACTTC
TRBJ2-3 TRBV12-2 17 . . CASRLADRIAGADTQYF TGTGCAAGTCGCTTAGCGGACCGGATAGCGGGAGCAGATACGCAGTATTTT
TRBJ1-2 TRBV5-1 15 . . CASSAGTVLGYGYTF TGCGCCAGCAGCGCGGGGACGGTACTAGGCTATGGCTACACCTTC
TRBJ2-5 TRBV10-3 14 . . CAIGAGEGRETQYF TGTGCCATCGGGGCAGGGGAAGGTCGAGAGACCCAGTACTTC
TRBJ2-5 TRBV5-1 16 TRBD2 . CASSLAGGREGETQYF TGCGCCAGCAGCTTGGCCGGCGGGAGAGAGGGAGAGACCCAGTACTTC
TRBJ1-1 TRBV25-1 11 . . CATPGGSEAFF TGTGCCACTCCCGGAGGGTCTGAAGCTTTCTTT